In this sample, the clone carrying this TCR beta chain turned up a few times. Antigen: not known. Germline CDR1 is MGHRA and CDR2 is YSYEKL. V shed 4 bases and J shed 4 bases, with 17 bases lying between them. The CDR3 extends over 16 amino acids. This entry is derived from a study of T cell repertoires in cytomegalovirus infection. Whole-study context: Public signatures in TCR beta pointed to CMV infection and matching HLA type.

One entry per CDR3 protein, called by TCRdb with MiXCR from the reads. The table has around 900,000 distinct CDR3 sequences, 30% to 40% seen once. Sequenced material: cultured CD8+ T cells from PBMCs, taken from culture after CMV antigen stimulation. The clonotype comes from a human donor in good health (CMV status not recorded). Some clones in this sample may be carry-over from other donors' samples. This rearrangement joins TRBV4-1 to TRBJ1-5, with D possibly being TRBD1 (6 bases). DNA of the CDR3: TGCGCCAGCAGCCCAGGCCGGGACATAGGAAATCAGCCCCAGCATTTT. Amino acids: CASSPGRDIGNQPQHF.